This TCR beta chain came from a study of glioma-infiltrating T cells after dendritic cell vaccination. Study context: Glioblastoma patients came from Phase I and II dendritic cell vaccination trials.

Time point: after dendritic cell vaccination, including at tumor progression/relapse. The V gene's germline CDR1 is WSHSY and CDR2 SAAADI. This CDR3 contains 15 residues. Trimming removed 3 bases at V and 4 bases at J, with 13 bases between. Repertoires were generated with immunoSEQ multiplex PCR, while TCRdb's copy carries only in-frame clones and drops some. Here the sample spans 75,000 to 95,000 clones, more than 75% being singletons. The receptor comes from a human donor with glioblastoma. The V and J genes are TRBV10-2 and TRBJ1-5; maybe TRBD1 (6 bases). Sequenced material: blood, taken after dendritic cell vaccination. The CDR3 region has the DNA TGCGCCAGCAGTGATGGGACAATAGGAAATCAGCCCCAGCATTTT. Amino acid sequence: CASSDGTIGNQPQHF.